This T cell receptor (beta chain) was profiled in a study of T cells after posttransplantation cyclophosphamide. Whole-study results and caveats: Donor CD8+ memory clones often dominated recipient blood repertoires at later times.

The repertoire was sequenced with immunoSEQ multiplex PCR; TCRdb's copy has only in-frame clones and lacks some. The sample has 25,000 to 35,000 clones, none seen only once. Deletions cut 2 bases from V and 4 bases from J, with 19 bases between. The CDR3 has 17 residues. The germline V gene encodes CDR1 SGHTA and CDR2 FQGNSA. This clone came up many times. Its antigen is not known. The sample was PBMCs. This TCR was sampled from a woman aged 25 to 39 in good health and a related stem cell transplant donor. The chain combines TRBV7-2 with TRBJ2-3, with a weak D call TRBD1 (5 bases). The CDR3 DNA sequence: TGTGCCAGCAGCTTAAAGCAGGGATTTTCGGTTGCAGATACGCAGTATTTT. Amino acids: CASSLKQGFSVADTQYF.